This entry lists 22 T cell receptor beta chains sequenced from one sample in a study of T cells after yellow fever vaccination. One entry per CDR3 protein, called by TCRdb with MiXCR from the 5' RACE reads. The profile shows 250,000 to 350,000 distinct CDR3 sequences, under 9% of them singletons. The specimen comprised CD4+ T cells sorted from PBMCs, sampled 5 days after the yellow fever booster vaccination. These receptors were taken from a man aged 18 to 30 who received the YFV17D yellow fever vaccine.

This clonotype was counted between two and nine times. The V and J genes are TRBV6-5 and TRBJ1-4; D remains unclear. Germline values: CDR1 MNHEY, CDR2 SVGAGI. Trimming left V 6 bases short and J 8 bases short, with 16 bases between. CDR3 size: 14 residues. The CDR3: CASSRDRRKEKLFF. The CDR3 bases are TGTGCCAGCAGCCGGGATAGACGGAAGGAAAAACTGTTTTTT.

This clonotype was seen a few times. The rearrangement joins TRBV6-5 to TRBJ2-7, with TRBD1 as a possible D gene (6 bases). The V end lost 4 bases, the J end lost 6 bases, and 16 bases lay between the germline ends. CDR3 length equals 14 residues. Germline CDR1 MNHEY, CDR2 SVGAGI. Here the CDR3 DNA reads TGTGCCAGCAGTTGGGGCAGGGGAGCAGGCGAGCAGTACTTC. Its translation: CASSWGRGAGEQYF.

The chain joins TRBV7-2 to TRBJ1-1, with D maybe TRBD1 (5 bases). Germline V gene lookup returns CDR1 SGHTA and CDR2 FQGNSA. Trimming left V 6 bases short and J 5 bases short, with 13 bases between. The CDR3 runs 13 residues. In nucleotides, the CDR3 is TGTGCCAGCAGGGGACCCCCGAGGACTGAAGCTTTCTTT. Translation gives CASRGPPRTEAFF. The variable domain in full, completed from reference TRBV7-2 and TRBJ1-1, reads GAGVSQSPSNKVTEKGKDVELRCDPISGHTALYWYRQSLGQGLEFLIYFQGNSAPDKSGLPSDRFSAERTGGSVSTLTIQRTQQEDSAVYLCASRGPPRTEAFFGQGTRLTVV.

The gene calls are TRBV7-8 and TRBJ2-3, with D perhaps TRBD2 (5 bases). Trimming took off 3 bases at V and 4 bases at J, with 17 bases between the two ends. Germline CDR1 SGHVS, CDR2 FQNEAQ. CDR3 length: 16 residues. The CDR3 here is CASSFSLGSRADTQYF. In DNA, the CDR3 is TGTGCCAGCAGCTTCTCCTTGGGGTCGAGGGCAGATACGCAGTATTTT.

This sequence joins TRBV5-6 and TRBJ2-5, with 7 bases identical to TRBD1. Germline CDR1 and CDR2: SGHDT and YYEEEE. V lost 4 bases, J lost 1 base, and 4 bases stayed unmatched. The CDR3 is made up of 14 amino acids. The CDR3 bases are TGTGCCAGCAGCGTTGGGACAGTCCAAGAGACCCAGTACTTC. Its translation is CASSVGTVQETQYF.

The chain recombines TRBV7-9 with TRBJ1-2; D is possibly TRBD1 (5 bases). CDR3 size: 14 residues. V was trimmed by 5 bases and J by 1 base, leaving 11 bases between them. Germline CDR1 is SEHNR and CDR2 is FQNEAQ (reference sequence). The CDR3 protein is CASSAGPSNYGYTF. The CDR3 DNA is TGTGCCAGCAGCGCGGGACCGAGTAACTATGGCTACACCTTC.

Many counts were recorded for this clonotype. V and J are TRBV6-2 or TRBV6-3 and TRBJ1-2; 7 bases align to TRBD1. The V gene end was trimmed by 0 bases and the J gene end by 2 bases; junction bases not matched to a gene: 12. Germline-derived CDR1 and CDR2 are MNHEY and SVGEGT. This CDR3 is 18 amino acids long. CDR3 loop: CASSYSAGDSTPNYGYTF. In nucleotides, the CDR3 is TGTGCCAGCAGTTACTCCGCAGGGGACAGTACACCGAACTATGGCTACACCTTC.

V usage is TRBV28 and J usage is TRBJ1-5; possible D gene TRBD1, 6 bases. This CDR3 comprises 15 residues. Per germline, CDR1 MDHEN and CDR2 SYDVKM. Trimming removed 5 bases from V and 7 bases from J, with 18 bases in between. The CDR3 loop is CASSTAQGREQPQHF. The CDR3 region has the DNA TGTGCCAGCAGTACCGCACAGGGTCGGGAACAGCCCCAGCATTTT.

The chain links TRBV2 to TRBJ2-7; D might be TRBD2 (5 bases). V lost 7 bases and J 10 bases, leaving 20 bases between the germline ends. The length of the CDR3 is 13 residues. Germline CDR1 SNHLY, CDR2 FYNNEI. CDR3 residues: CASTMNSGPPQYV. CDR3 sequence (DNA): TGTGCCAGCACTATGAACAGCGGACCCCCCCAGTACGTC.

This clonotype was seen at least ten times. This chain's CDR3 is CSARAEIAGFYNEQFF. The CDR3 DNA is TGCAGTGCTAGAGCCGAAATAGCGGGATTCTACAATGAGCAGTTCTTC. The genes are TRBV20-1 and TRBJ2-1; TRBD2 matches at 8 bases. Germline V gene sequence: CDR1 DFQATT, CDR2 SNEGSKA (reference sequence). The CDR3 covers 16 residues. The trim removed 1 base at V and 3 bases at J, leaving 8 bases unmatched.

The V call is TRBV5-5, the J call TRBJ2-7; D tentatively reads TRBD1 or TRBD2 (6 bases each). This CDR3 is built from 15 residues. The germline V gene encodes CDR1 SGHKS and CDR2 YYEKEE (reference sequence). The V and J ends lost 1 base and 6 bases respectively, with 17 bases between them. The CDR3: CASSLMGNRDSEQYF. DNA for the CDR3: TGTGCCAGCAGCTTGATGGGGAACAGGGACTCCGAGCAGTACTTC.

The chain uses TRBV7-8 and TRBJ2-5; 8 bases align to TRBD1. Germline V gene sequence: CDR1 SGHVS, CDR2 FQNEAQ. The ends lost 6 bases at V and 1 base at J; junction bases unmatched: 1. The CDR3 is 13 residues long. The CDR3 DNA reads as TGTGCCAGCAGAACAGGGGGCCAAGAGACCCAGTACTTC. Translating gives CASRTGGQETQYF. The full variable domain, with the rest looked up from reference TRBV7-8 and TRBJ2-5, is GAGVSQSPRYKVAKRGQDVALRCDPISGHVSLFWYQQALGQGPEFLTYFQNEAQLDKSGLPSDRFFAERPEGSVSTLKIQRTQQEDSAVYLCASRTGGQETQYFGPGTRLLVL.

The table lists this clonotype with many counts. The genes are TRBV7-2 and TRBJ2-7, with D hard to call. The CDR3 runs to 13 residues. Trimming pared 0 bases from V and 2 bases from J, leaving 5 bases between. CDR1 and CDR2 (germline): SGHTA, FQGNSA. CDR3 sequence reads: CASSLARPYEQYV. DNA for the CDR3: TGTGCCAGCAGCTTAGCGCGGCCCTACGAGCAGTACGTC.

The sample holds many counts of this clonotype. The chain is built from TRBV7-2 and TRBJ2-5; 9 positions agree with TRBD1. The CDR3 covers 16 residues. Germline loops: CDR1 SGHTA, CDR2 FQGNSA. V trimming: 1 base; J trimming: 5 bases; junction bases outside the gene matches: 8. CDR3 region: CASSLGGTGRRETQYF. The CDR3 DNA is TGTGCCAGCAGCTTAGGAGGGACAGGGCGTCGGGAGACCCAGTACTTC.

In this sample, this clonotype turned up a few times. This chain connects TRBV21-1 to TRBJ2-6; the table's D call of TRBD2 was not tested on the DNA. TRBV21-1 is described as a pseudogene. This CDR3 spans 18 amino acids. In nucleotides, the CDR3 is TGTGCCAGCAGAAACCTAGCGGGGGGGCACTCTGGGGCCAACGTCCTGACTTTC. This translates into CASRNLAGGHSGANVLTF.

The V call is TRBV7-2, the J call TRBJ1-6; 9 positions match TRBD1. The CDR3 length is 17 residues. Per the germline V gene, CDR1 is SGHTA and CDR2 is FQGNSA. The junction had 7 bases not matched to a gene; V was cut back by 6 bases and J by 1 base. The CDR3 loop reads CASRGWDRESYNSPLHF. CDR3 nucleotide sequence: TGTGCCAGCAGGGGTTGGGACAGGGAGTCCTATAATTCACCCCTCCACTTT.

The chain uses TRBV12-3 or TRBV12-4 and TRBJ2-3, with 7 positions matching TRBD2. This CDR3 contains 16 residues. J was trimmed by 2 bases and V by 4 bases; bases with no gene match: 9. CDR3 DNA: TGTGCCAGCAGTTCTTATTCGGGGGGAAACACAGATACGCAGTATTTT. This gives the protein CASSSYSGGNTDTQYF.

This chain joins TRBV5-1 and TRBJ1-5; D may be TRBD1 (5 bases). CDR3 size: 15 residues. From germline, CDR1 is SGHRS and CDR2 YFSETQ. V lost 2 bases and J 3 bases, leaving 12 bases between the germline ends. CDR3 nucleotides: TGCGCCAGCAGCTTAGGGGAAGCCTCCAATCAGCCCCAGCATTTT. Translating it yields CASSLGEASNQPQHF.

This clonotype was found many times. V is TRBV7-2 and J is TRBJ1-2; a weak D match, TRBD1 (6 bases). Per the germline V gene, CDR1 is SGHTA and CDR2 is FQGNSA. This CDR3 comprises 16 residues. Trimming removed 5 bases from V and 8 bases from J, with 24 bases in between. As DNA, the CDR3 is TGTGCCAGCAGCCCCAATACCCAGGGGCCGGCTTGGGGCTACACCTTC. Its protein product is CASSPNTQGPAWGYTF.

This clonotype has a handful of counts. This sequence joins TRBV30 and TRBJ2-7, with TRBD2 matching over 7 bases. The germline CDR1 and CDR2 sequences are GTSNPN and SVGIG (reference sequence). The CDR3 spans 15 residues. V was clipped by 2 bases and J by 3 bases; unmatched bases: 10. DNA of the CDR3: TGTGCCTGGAGTAGTGGCAGCGGGACCTACTACGAGCAGTACTTC. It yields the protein CAWSSGSGTYYEQYF. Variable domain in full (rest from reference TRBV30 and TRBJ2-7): SQTIHQWPATLVQPVGSPLSLECTVEGTSNPNLYWYRQAAGRGLQLLFYSVGIGQISSEVPQNLSASRPQDRQFILSSKKLLLSDSGFYLCAWSSGSGTYYEQYFGPGTRLTVT.

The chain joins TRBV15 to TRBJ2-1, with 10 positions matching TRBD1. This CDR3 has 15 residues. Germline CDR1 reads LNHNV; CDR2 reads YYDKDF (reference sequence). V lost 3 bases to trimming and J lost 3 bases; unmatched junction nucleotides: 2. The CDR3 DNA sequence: TGTGCCACCAGCAGCCGGGACAGGGGCTACAATGAGCAGTTCTTC. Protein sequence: CATSSRDRGYNEQFF.

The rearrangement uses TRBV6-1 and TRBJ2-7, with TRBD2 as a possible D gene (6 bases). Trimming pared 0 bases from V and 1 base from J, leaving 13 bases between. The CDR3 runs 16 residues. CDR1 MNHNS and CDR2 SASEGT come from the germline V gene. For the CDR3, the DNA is TGTGCCAGCAGTGAAGCTCCGCGGGACCCTTCCTACGAGCAGTACTTC. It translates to CASSEAPRDPSYEQYF.